These 13 T cell receptor beta chains share one sample of origin, sequenced in a study of T cell responses to AZD1222 COVID-19 vaccine. Measured with immunoSEQ multiplex PCR; TCRdb has only the in-frame clones, and not every one. The sample includes approximately 69,000 clones, roughly 85% of them seen just once. The starting material was peripheral blood, obtained 28 days after the second AZD1222 dose. These receptor sequences come from an adult who received the AZD1222 COVID-19 vaccine.

The chain is built from TRBV6-1 and TRBJ1-6; D is ambiguous. The CDR3 is 14 residues long. The ends were cut back, 0 bases at V and 6 bases at J, with 6 bases in the middle. CDR1 is MNHNS, CDR2 SASEGT, per germline. CDR3 in amino acids: CASSEARANSPLHF. CDR3 nucleotide sequence: TGTGCCAGCAGTGAAGCGCGAGCTAATTCACCCCTCCACTTT.

The V and J genes are TRBV5-4 and TRBJ2-7; 7 bases are shared with TRBD2. This CDR3 has 14 amino acids. Germline CDR1 reads SGHNT; CDR2 reads YYREEE (reference sequence). The junction had 1 base not matched to a gene; V was cut back by 0 bases and J by 1 base. The CDR3 here is CASSLGGGSYEQYF. CDR3 sequence (DNA): TGTGCCAGCAGCTTGGGCGGGGGATCCTACGAGCAGTACTTC.

This chain joins TRBV5-4 and TRBJ2-5; weak D call: TRBD2 (6 bases). V was pared by 0 bases and J by 4 bases, with 10 bases between. The CDR3 is 14 amino acids. From germline, CDR1 is SGHNT and CDR2 YYREEE (reference sequence). DNA of the CDR3: TGTGCCAGCAGCTTGGCGACTAGGGCAGAGACCCAGTACTTC. Protein sequence: CASSLATRAETQYF.

The rearrangement links TRBV18 to TRBJ2-1; D unclear. V lost 1 base, J lost 7 bases, and 14 bases lay in between. This CDR3 comprises 15 residues. From germline, CDR1 is KGHSH and CDR2 LQKENI. The CDR3 loop reads CASSPRFSNENEQFF. In DNA form, the CDR3 reads TGTGCCAGCTCACCACGGTTCTCCAATGAGAATGAGCAGTTCTTC. The complete variable domain, with remaining parts taken from reference TRBV18 and TRBJ2-1, reads NAGVMQNPRHLVRRRGQEARLRCSPMKGHSHVYWYRQLPEEGLKFMVYLQKENIIDESGMPKERFSAEFPKEGPSILRIQQVVRGDSAAYFCASSPRFSNENEQFFGPGTRLTVL.

This chain uses TRBV7-6 with TRBJ1-3; D is perhaps TRBD1 (5 bases). This CDR3 is built from 17 residues. V lost 3 bases, J lost 4 bases, and 19 bases lay in between. Germline lookup yields CDR1 SGHVS and CDR2 FNYEAQ. In DNA, the CDR3 is TGTGCCAGCAGCTTTACCCCTGACAGTGCTCTGGGAAACACCATATATTTT. Protein: CASSFTPDSALGNTIYF.

The chain uses TRBV12-5 and TRBJ2-3; D is possibly TRBD1 or TRBD2 (5 bases each). The V and J ends lost 5 bases and 2 bases respectively, with 14 bases between them. The CDR3 sequence is 15 residues long. Germline V gene lookup returns CDR1 LGHNT and CDR2 FRNRAP. CDR3 in DNA: TGTGCTAGTGGTAAAAGGGACGGATTCACAGATACGCAGTATTTT. Translation gives CASGKRDGFTDTQYF. Full variable domain (outside the CDR3, taken from reference TRBV12-5 and TRBJ2-3): DARVTQTPRHKVTEMGQEVTMRCQPILGHNTVFWYRQTMMQGLELLAYFRNRAPLDDSGMPKDRFSAEMPDATLATLKIQPSEPRDSAVYFCASGKRDGFTDTQYFGPGTRLTVL.

This chain connects TRBV5-4 to TRBJ2-3, with TRBD1 matching over 7 bases. There are 16 residues in the CDR3. Germline CDR1 and CDR2: SGHNT and YYREEE (reference sequence). The V segment lost 4 bases and the J segment 1 base; nucleotides outside the gene matches: 9. CDR3 nucleotides: TGTGCCAGCAGCCCGACAGGGTCGAGGGGCACAGATACGCAGTATTTT. Translating it yields CASSPTGSRGTDTQYF.

The rearrangement joins TRBV2 to TRBJ2-7; tentative D call: TRBD1 (6 bases). Trimming left V 7 bases short and J 1 base short, with 17 bases between. In germline, CDR1 is SNHLY, CDR2 FYNNEI. The CDR3 sequence is 15 residues long. The CDR3 spells CASTFVRQVSYEQYF. DNA of the CDR3: TGTGCCAGCACATTTGTTAGACAGGTATCCTACGAGCAGTACTTC.

The chain joins TRBV27 to TRBJ2-3, with D tentatively TRBD2 (6 bases). Trimming pared 0 bases from V and 7 bases from J, leaving 14 bases between. Germline CDR1 reads MNHEY; CDR2 reads SMNVEV (reference sequence). This CDR3 has 15 amino acids. The CDR3 protein is CASSLSGTLVNTQYF. As DNA, the CDR3 is TGTGCCAGCAGTTTATCGGGGACTCTTGTCAATACGCAGTATTTT.

V usage is TRBV3-1 (or the pseudogene TRBV3-2) and J usage is TRBJ1-4; tentatively, D is TRBD1 (6 bases). CDR1 and CDR2 (germline): LGHDT, YNNKEL (reference sequence). V dropped 1 base and J dropped 5 bases, with 11 bases sitting between them. The CDR3 loop spans 15 amino acids. As DNA, the CDR3 is TGTGCCAGCAGCCAAGGACAGGCTAGAAATGAAAAACTGTTTTTT. It codes for CASSQGQARNEKLFF.

The rearrangement links TRBV21-1 to TRBJ2-1; whether TRBD2, the table's D call, matches the DNA was not checked. TRBV21-1 is marked as a pseudogene. The CDR3 totals 17 residues. The DNA for the CDR3 is TGTGCCAGCAGCAGCCTCAACGGGACTAGGGCCTACAATGAGCAGTTCTTC. Translating gives CASSSLNGTRAYNEQFF.

The chain uses TRBV29-1 and TRBJ1-4; possibly TRBD1 for D (6 bases). The V end lost 7 bases, the J end lost 8 bases, and 17 bases lay between the germline ends. CDR3 size: 13 residues. CDR1 and CDR2 from the germline V gene are SQVTM and ANQGSEA. The CDR3 sequence: CSGTRGDGEKLFF. CDR3 sequence (DNA): TGCAGCGGAACTAGGGGGGACGGGGAAAAACTGTTTTTT.

The J gene is TRBJ2-2, the V gene TRBV11-3, with 9 bases aligning to TRBD2. The V gene's germline CDR1 is SGHNT and CDR2 YENEEA. The CDR3 is 16 residues long. V gave up 7 bases and J gave up 3 bases; unmatched junction bases: 9. CDR3: CASTPLSGGYTGELFF. The CDR3 nucleotides are TGTGCCAGCACCCCCCTTAGCGGGGGATACACCGGGGAGCTGTTTTTT.